The present TCR beta chain was sequenced within a study of spatial heterogeneity in lung cancer. Regarding the study as a whole: Intratumoral expanded alpha and beta TCR counts were found to track tumor mutation counts. The numbers of ubiquitous and regional expanded TCRs correlated with ubiquitous and regional nonsynonymous mutations, respectively.

Time point described: sample taken at primary tumor resection. No cell sorting; template was whole RNA from tumor, lung tissue or PBMC. By sample fraction, this clonotype is medium-sized. The antigen remains undetermined. The germline CDR1 and CDR2 sequences are DFQATT and SNEGSKA (reference sequence). Trimming removed 6 bases from V and 5 bases from J, with 17 bases in between. The CDR3 runs 14 residues. On each TCR cDNA molecule, a unique molecular identifier was present. TCRdb reprocessed the 5' RACE reads with MiXCR, giving one entry per CDR3 protein. The sample records about 1,900 distinct CDR3 sequences, around 8.6% being singletons.

The sequence was obtained from a male donor with early-stage non-small cell lung cancer. The sequencing used lung tumor tissue, collected at surgery. The chain employs TRBV20-1 and TRBJ2-1; D is possibly TRBD2 (6 bases). In DNA, the CDR3 is TGCAGTGCCAACGACCCGGGACTGAACAATGAGCAGTTCTTC. It yields the protein CSANDPGLNNEQFF.